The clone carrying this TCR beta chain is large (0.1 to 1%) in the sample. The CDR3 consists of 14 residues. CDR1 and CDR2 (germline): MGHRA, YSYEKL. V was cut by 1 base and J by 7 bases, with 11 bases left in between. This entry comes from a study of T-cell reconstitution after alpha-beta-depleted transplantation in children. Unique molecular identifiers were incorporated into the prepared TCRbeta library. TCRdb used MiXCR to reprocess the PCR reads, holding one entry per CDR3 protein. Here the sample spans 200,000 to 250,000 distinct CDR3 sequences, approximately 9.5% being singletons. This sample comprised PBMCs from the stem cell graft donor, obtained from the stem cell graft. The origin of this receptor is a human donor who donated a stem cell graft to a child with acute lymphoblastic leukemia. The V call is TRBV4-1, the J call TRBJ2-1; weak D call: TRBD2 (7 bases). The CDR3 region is CASSQVGGANEQFF. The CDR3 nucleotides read TGCGCCAGCAGCCAAGTTGGGGGGGCGAATGAGCAGTTCTTC.